One and the same sample provided the 27 T cell receptor beta chains below, sequenced in a study of blood T cell repertoires in COVID-19. Profiled with immunoSEQ multiplex PCR; TCRdb holds only in-frame clones, not every one. The sample lists around 76,000 clones; approximately 84% were seen once. Sequencing was done on a sample of peripheral blood. All receptors derive from a man over 45 with COVID-19, enrolled during active disease.

The chain carries TRBV11-2 and TRBJ2-3; 14 bases agree with TRBD2. The CDR3 is made up of 19 amino acids. V was clipped by 5 bases and J by 1 base; unmatched bases: 11. Germline V gene sequence: CDR1 SGHAT, CDR2 FQNNGV. The CDR3 region is CASSVGGTSGRKRTDTQYF. CDR3 DNA: TGTGCCAGCAGCGTTGGAGGGACTAGCGGGAGAAAGCGCACAGATACGCAGTATTTT.

As for this clone: A read error may produce the germline difference seen at one junction end. V and J are TRBV7-7 and TRBJ2-1; TRBD2 matches 9 bases. The CDR3 runs 14 residues. Germline V CDR1 and CDR2: SSHAT, FNYEAQ (reference sequence). DNA of the CDR3: TGTGCTAGCAGCTTAGGGACTAGCAACAATGAGCAGTTCTTC. This gives the protein CASSLGTSNNEQFF. The full variable domain, in which reference TRBV7-7 and TRBJ2-1 provide the parts outside the CDR3, is GAGVSQSPRYKVTKRGQDVTLRCDPISSHATLYWYQQALGQGPEFLTYFNYEAQPDKSGLPSDRFSAERPEGSISTLTIQRTEQRDSAMYRCASSLGTSNNEQFFGPGTRLTVL.

The chain joins TRBV18 to TRBJ1-4; D is unclear. Germline V CDR1 and CDR2: KGHSH, LQKENI. The CDR3 has 16 amino acids. Trimming shortened V by 1 base and J by 1 base, and 10 bases separated the two germline ends. The CDR3 sequence is CASSPRSGLTNEKLFF. The CDR3 coding sequence is TGTGCCAGCTCACCACGCAGCGGGTTAACTAATGAAAAACTGTTTTTT.

The chain links TRBV4-2 to TRBJ2-7; D remains unclear. The germline CDR1 and CDR2 sequences are LGHNA and YNFKEQ. The CDR3 runs 14 residues. Trimming stripped 0 bases from V and 4 bases from J, with 10 bases between. In nucleotides, the CDR3 is TGTGCCAGCAGCCAAGAGGCGACACGATACGAGCAGTACTTC. Protein product: CASSQEATRYEQYF.

This chain joins TRBV27 and TRBJ2-7; 10 bases are a match to TRBD2. Germline V gene sequence: CDR1 MNHEY, CDR2 SMNVEV (reference sequence). The CDR3 covers 15 residues. J gave up 4 bases and V 5 bases, and 8 bases lay outside the gene matches. The CDR3 nucleotides read TGTGCCAGCAGTCCCAGCGGGAGGGCCGGGTACGAGCAGTACTTC. Its translation: CASSPSGRAGYEQYF.

The rearrangement links TRBV12-3 or TRBV12-4 to TRBJ1-6; no clear D gene. This CDR3 is 13 amino acids long. The V end lost 5 bases, the J end lost 6 bases, and 8 bases lay between the germline ends. CDR3: CASSQVLNSPLHF. CDR3 in DNA: TGTGCCAGCAGTCAGGTCCTTAATTCACCCCTCCACTTT.

This rearrangement joins TRBV28 to TRBJ2-2; possible D gene TRBD1, 5 bases. The CDR3 covers 14 residues. Per the germline V gene, CDR1 is MDHEN and CDR2 is SYDVKM. Trimming removed 7 bases at V and 9 bases at J, with 18 bases between. CDR3 DNA sequence: TGTGCCAGCACCGAAAAAGGGGCACCACGGGAGCTGTTTTTT. Translated: CASTEKGAPRELFF. Looking up the rest from reference TRBV28 and TRBJ2-2 gives the full variable domain: DVKVTQSSRYLVKRTGEKVFLECVQDMDHENMFWYRQDPGLGLRLIYFSYDVKMKEKGDIPEGYSVSREKKERFSLILESASTNQTSMYLCASTEKGAPRELFFGEGSRLTVL.

The chain combines TRBV6-2 or TRBV6-3 with TRBJ1-3; tentative D call: TRBD1 (6 bases). The germline gives CDR1 MNHEY, CDR2 SVGEGT. Trimming stripped 2 bases from V and 1 base from J, with 12 bases between. The CDR3 extends over 16 amino acids. Written as DNA, the CDR3 is TGTGCCAGCAGTTACGGCTTGACAGGTTCTGGAAACACCATATATTTT. Translating it yields CASSYGLTGSGNTIYF.

V usage is TRBV29-1 and J usage is TRBJ2-7; no reliable D call. V lost 3 bases and J lost 7, with 16 bases in between. Germline V gene data show CDR1 as SQVTM and CDR2 as ANQGSEA. CDR3 length equals 13 residues. For the CDR3, the DNA is TGCAGCGTTGATACGGTGGCCGCCGGGGAGCAGTACTTC. Translation gives CSVDTVAAGEQYF.

This chain connects TRBV6-1 to TRBJ2-3, with TRBD2 as a possible D gene (6 bases). CDR1 MNHNS and CDR2 SASEGT come from the germline V gene. Trimming pared 2 bases from V and 8 bases from J, leaving 20 bases between. The CDR3 has 16 amino acids. The CDR3 reads CASSEKGSGAPGTQYF. In DNA, the CDR3 is TGTGCCAGCAGTGAAAAAGGTAGCGGAGCACCCGGTACGCAGTATTTT.

The count of this clone is one. J is TRBJ1-4 and V is TRBV28; D remains unclear. Germline V CDR1 and CDR2: MDHEN, SYDVKM. This CDR3 region has 16 residues. Trimming took off 6 bases at V and 7 bases at J, with 21 bases between the two ends. The CDR3 loop reads CASSFYTASFFEKLFF. DNA for the CDR3: TGTGCCAGCAGCTTTTATACAGCATCGTTTTTTGAAAAACTGTTTTTT.

The rearrangement joins TRBV5-1 to TRBJ2-7; D is unclear. The ends were cut back, 0 bases at V and 2 bases at J, with 6 bases in the middle. The CDR3 loop spans 13 amino acids. CDR1 and CDR2 from the germline V gene are SGHRS and YFSETQ. CDR3 region: CASSLAPAYEQYF. The CDR3 coding sequence is TGCGCCAGCAGCTTGGCCCCCGCCTACGAGCAGTACTTC. Supplemented by reference TRBV5-1 and TRBJ2-7, the full variable domain reads KAGVTQTPRYLIKTRGQQVTLSCSPISGHRSVSWYQQTPGQGLQFLFEYFSETQRNKGNFPGRFSGRQFSNSRSEMNVSTLELGDSALYLCASSLAPAYEQYFGPGTRLTVT.

This chain uses TRBV7-8 with TRBJ2-5, with 8 bases lining up with TRBD1. CDR3 length: 14 amino acids. The V gene end was trimmed by 6 bases and the J gene end by 5 bases; junction bases not matched to a gene: 8. The germline CDR1 and CDR2 sequences are SGHVS and FQNEAQ. CDR3 loop: CASRQTGGGETQYF. The CDR3, as DNA: TGTGCCAGCAGACAAACAGGGGGTGGCGAGACCCAGTACTTC.

The J gene is TRBJ1-1, the V gene TRBV9; D is perhaps TRBD1 (5 bases). Trimming removed 3 bases from V and 2 bases from J, with 11 bases in between. The CDR3 runs 14 residues. CDR1 is SGDLS, CDR2 YYNGEE, per germline. The CDR3 sequence: CASSADRVNTEAFF. In nucleotides, the CDR3 is TGTGCCAGCAGCGCAGACAGAGTTAACACTGAAGCTTTCTTT.

V gene TRBV19 combines with J gene TRBJ2-2, with 8 bases fitting TRBD1. This CDR3 is 16 amino acids long. CDR1 is LNHDA and CDR2 is SQIVND in the germline V gene (reference sequence). J was trimmed by 1 base and V by 7 bases; bases with no gene match: 8. The CDR3 loop is CASMATGTGNTGELFF. In DNA, the CDR3 is TGTGCCAGTATGGCCACCGGGACAGGGAACACCGGGGAGCTGTTTTTT.

The chain combines TRBV28 with TRBJ2-7; TRBD1 is a possible D gene (6 bases). Germline lookup yields CDR1 MDHEN and CDR2 SYDVKM. V lost 4 bases and J 3 bases, leaving 19 bases between the germline ends. This CDR3 has 16 amino acids. The CDR3, as DNA: TGTGCCAGCAGTTCCCCCGAGGCAGGGGTAATCTACGAGCAGTACTTC. Translated, it gives CASSSPEAGVIYEQYF.

The chain has TRBV7-2 and TRBJ2-7; 8 nucleotides agree with TRBD2. Germline values: CDR1 SGHTA, CDR2 FQGNSA. This CDR3 is built from 15 residues. With V trimmed by 3 bases and J by 0 bases, 4 bases remained unmatched. CDR3 residues: CASSFGGRSSYEQYF. The CDR3 DNA sequence: TGTGCCAGCAGCTTCGGCGGGAGGAGCTCCTACGAGCAGTACTTC.

This sequence joins TRBV6-2 or TRBV6-3 and TRBJ2-2; 13 positions agree with TRBD2. The CDR3 runs 15 residues. V shed 5 bases and J 7 bases; nucleotides not matched to a gene: 4. The germline gives CDR1 MNHEY, CDR2 SVGEGT. CDR3 nucleotide sequence: TGTGCCAGCAGTCCCGGACTAGCGGGAGTCGGGGAGCTGTTTTTT. Its protein product is CASSPGLAGVGELFF.

The chain combines TRBV5-5 with TRBJ1-2; maybe TRBD1 (5 bases). This CDR3 has 14 amino acids. V lost 2 bases and J lost 8, with 16 bases in between. In germline, CDR1 is SGHKS, CDR2 YYEKEE (reference sequence). The CDR3 here is CASSFQTGDRGYTF. CDR3 sequence (DNA): TGTGCCAGCAGCTTCCAAACAGGCGATCGGGGCTACACCTTC.

This rearrangement joins TRBV28 to TRBJ2-7, with a possible D match to TRBD1 (7 bases). The CDR3 extends over 15 amino acids. Between the trimmed V and J ends, which lost 6 bases and 4 bases, there was a span of 19 bases. Germline CDR1 is MDHEN and CDR2 is SYDVKM. The CDR3 reads CASRAHGDSGYEQYF. Written as DNA, the CDR3 is TGTGCCAGCAGGGCCCATGGGGACAGCGGGTACGAGCAGTACTTC.

The chain couples TRBV29-1 to TRBJ2-1, with a possible D match to TRBD2 (5 bases). CDR1 is SQVTM, CDR2 ANQGSEA, per germline. The CDR3 contains 14 residues. The V end was cut by 4 bases, the J end by 7 bases, with 17 bases between. CDR3 sequence reads: CSVGGGGPTNEQFF. In DNA, the CDR3 is TGCAGCGTTGGGGGTGGAGGTCCCACAAATGAGCAGTTCTTC.

This chain links TRBV5-1 with TRBJ1-1, with 10 bases aligning to TRBD1. The CDR3 is 16 amino acids. V was clipped by 4 bases and J by 0 bases; unmatched bases: 6. CDR1 is SGHRS, CDR2 YFSETQ, per germline. The CDR3 spells CASSPRDRGLNTEAFF. The CDR3 DNA sequence: TGCGCCAGCAGCCCCCGGGACAGGGGCCTGAACACTGAAGCTTTCTTT. Full variable domain (missing parts from reference TRBV5-1 and TRBJ1-1): KAGVTQTPRYLIKTRGQQVTLSCSPISGHRSVSWYQQTPGQGLQFLFEYFSETQRNKGNFPGRFSGRQFSNSRSEMNVSTLELGDSALYLCASSPRDRGLNTEAFFGQGTRLTVV.

Only a few counts were recorded for this clone. The chain links TRBV5-1 to TRBJ2-7; a possible D gene is TRBD1 (6 bases). Germline CDR1 is SGHRS and CDR2 is YFSETQ. The V end lost 6 bases, the J end lost 6 bases, and 19 bases lay between the germline ends. This CDR3 region has 14 residues. CDR3 nucleotides: TGCGCCAGCAAGTATGGGGGCGCGGCTGGCGAGCAGTACTTC. Residues: CASKYGGAAGEQYF.

The chain recombines TRBV28 with TRBJ2-5, with 7 bases fitting TRBD1. The V and J ends lost 5 bases and 4 bases, in that order; junction bases with no gene match: 7. The CDR3 is 14 amino acids. Germline CDR1 reads MDHEN; CDR2 reads SYDVKM. The CDR3 region has the DNA TGTGCCAGCAGTCCGCCGACAGGGCGAGAGACCCAGTACTTC. Translating it yields CASSPPTGRETQYF.

V gene TRBV11-2 combines with J gene TRBJ2-1, with D maybe TRBD2 (6 bases). The CDR3 totals 15 residues. Germline V gene data show CDR1 as SGHAT and CDR2 as FQNNGV. V shed 5 bases and J shed 6 bases, with 17 bases lying between them. The CDR3 spells CASSPRSRDPNEQFF. CDR3 DNA sequence: TGTGCCAGCAGCCCCAGGTCGCGGGACCCCAATGAGCAGTTCTTC.

The V and J genes are TRBV7-3 and TRBJ1-5, with D perhaps matching TRBD1 (5 bases). This CDR3 contains 15 residues. Per germline, CDR1 SGHTA and CDR2 FQGTGA. V lost 1 base and J 5 bases, leaving 12 bases between the germline ends. CDR3 region: CASSLMQSGDQPQHF. The CDR3 coding sequence is TGTGCCAGCAGCTTAATGCAGTCGGGGGATCAGCCCCAGCATTTT.

V and J are TRBV6-5 and TRBJ2-1, with a tentative D call TRBD1 (6 bases). The CDR3 covers 11 residues. Germline V CDR1 and CDR2: MNHEY, SVGAGI. The V gene lost 6 bases and the J gene lost 14 bases, with 14 bases spanning the gap. The CDR3 loop is CASRRQDGEFF. DNA for the CDR3: TGTGCCAGCAGAAGACAGGACGGGGAGTTCTTC.